Included here is one T cell receptor beta chain sequence, with context. Its antigen is unknown. Time point reported: recipient sample about 28 days before transplant, after cytoreduction. Recipients were bled about 28 days pretransplant and at posttransplant days 30, 100, 180. The CDR3 covers 14 residues. With V trimmed by 6 bases and J by 0 bases, 3 bases remained unmatched. Germline V gene lookup returns CDR1 SQVTM and CDR2 ANQGSEA. This sample was taken from a study of T cell clonotyping in hematopoietic cell transplantation. For the study at large: Recipient samples before transplant were obtained post-cytoreduction. Whole-study findings and limits: Without cell sorting, CD4 versus CD8 contributions remain unresolved. Recipient TCR diversity dropped after transplant; expanded clonotypes rose from day 30 to 180.

This table comes from immunoSEQ multiplex PCR, and its TCRdb copy is limited to in-frame clones, with some not included. The sample has around 7,000 clones, around 90% seen once. The sequence was obtained from a man aged 25 to 40 with acute myeloid leukemia. Some clones in this sample may be carry-over from other donors' samples. This specimen consisted of peripheral blood mononuclear cells, obtained before stem cell transplant. This sequence joins TRBV29-1 and TRBJ2-2; 8 positions match TRBD2. Here the CDR3 DNA reads TGCAGCGTCCCGGGGGGGACGAACACCGGGGAGCTGTTTTTT. Translating gives CSVPGGTNTGELFF.